The clone carrying this T cell receptor beta chain occurred a few times. Its antigen remains unidentified. A much larger clone is a single base away; this may be a read error. This record belongs to a study of regulatory T cells in long-lasting Graves disease. The CDR3 contains 15 residues. CDR1 is MDHEN, CDR2 SYDVKM, per germline. Construction of TCR beta libraries relied on iRepertoire HTBI primers and on Arm-PCR targeting CDR3 regions. TCRdb re-called the multiplex PCR reads through MiXCR, storing one row per CDR3 protein. The sample has about 530,000 distinct CDR3 sequences; more than 15% are singletons. The time point denotes: newly diagnosed GD, antithyroid drugs for less than 3 months. From PBMCs, RNA was extracted and then used to make the TCR library. Findings and limits, study-wide: Persistent Graves' patients showed less TCR diversity than newly diagnosed ones.

This same sample was also part of a study on T cells in Graves' hyperthyroidism and ophthalmopathy. That source adds: Patients between 18 and 65 years old had hyperthyroidism, newly diagnosed and lasting under 2 months. HTBI primers were the set used in a first-round RT-PCR of the TCR CDR3.

The rearrangement uses TRBV28 and TRBJ2-7, with D possibly being TRBD1 (6 bases). The source of this sequence is a woman aged 35-65 years with Graves disease. This specimen was peripheral blood mononuclear cells (PBMCs), taken at new diagnosis, from a patient treated with antithyroid drugs. The CDR3 region has the DNA TGTGCCAGCAGTTCCCCCGGGACAACACCCTACGAGCGGTACTTC. Translating gives CASSSPGTTPYERYF.